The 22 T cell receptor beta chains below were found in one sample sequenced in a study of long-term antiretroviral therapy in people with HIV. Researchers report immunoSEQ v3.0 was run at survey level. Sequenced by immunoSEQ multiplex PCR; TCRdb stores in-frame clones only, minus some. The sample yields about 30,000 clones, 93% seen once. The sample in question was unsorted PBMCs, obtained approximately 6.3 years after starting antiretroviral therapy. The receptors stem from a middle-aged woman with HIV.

The CDR3 DNA reads as TGTGCCAGCAGCCAAGTAGGGACAGGAAGTTCACCCCTCCACTTT. This translates into CASSQVGTGSSPLHF. The chain carries TRBV14 and TRBJ1-6; 8 bases align to TRBD1. CDR1 is SGHDN, CDR2 FVKESK, per germline. V lost 1 base and J lost 9; bases outside the gene matches: 5. The CDR3 sequence is 15 residues long.

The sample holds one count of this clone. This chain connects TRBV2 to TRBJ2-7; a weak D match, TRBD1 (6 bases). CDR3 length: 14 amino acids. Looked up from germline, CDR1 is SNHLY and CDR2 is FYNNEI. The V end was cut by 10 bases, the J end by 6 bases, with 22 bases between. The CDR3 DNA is TGTGCCACAGGACCTGGTACAGGGACGAGCGAGCAGTACTTC. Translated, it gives CATGPGTGTSEQYF.

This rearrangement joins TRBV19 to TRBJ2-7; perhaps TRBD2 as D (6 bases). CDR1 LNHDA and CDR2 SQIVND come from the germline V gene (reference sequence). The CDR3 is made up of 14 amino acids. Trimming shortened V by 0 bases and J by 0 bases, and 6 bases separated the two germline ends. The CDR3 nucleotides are TGTGCCAGTAGTATAGATAGCGGCTCCTACGAGCAGTACTTC. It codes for CASSIDSGSYEQYF.

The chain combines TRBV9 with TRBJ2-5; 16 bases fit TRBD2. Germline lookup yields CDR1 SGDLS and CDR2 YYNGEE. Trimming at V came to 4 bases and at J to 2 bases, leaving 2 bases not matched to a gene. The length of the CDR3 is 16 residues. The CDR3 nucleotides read TGTGCCAGCAGCCCGGGACTAGCGGGGGGGCAAGAGACCCAGTACTTC. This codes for CASSPGLAGGQETQYF.

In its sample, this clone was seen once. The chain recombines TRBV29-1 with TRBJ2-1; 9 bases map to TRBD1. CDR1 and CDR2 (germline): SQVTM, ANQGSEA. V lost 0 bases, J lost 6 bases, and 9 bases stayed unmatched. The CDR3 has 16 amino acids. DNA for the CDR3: TGCAGCGTTGAAGATCTGGGACAGGGTTTATTCAATGAGCAGTTCTTC. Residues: CSVEDLGQGLFNEQFF.

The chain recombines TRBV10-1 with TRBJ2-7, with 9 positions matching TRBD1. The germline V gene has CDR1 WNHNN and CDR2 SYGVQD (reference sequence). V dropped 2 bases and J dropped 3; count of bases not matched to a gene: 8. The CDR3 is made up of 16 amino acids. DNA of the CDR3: TGCGCCAGCAGTGAGCGCCTCCCGGACAGGGGCTACGAGCAGTACTTC. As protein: CASSERLPDRGYEQYF.

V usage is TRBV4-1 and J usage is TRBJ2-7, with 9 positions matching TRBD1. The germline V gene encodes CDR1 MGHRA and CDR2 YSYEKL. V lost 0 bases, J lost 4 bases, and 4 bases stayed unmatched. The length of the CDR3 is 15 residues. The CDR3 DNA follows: TGCGCCAGCAGCCAAGAAACAGGGGGCTTTTACGAGCAGTACTTC. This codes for CASSQETGGFYEQYF.

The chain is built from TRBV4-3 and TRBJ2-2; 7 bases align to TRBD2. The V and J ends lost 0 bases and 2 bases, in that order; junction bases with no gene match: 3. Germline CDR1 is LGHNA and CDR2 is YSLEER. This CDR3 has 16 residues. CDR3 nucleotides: TGCGCCAGCAGCCAAGAGACTAGCACAAACACCGGGGAGCTGTTTTTT. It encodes CASSQETSTNTGELFF.

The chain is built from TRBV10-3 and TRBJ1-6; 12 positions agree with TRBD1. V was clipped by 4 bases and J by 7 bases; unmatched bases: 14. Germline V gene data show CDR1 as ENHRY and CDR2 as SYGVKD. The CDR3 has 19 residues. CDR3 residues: CAISGPGGQGALRNSPLHF. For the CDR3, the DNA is TGTGCCATCAGTGGGCCGGGGGGACAGGGGGCTCTGAGGAATTCACCCCTCCACTTT.

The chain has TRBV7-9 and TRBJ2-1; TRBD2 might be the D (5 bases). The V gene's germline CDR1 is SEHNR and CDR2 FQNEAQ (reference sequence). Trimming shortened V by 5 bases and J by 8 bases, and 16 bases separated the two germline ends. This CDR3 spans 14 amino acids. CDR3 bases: TGTGCCAGCAGCCCTGGATCAGCGGACCATGAGCAGTTCTTC. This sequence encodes CASSPGSADHEQFF. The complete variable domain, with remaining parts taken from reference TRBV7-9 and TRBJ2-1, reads DTGVSQNPRHKITKRGQNVTFRCDPISEHNRLYWYRQTLGQGPEFLTYFQNEAQLEKSRLLSDRFSAERPKGSFSTLEIQRTEQGDSAMYLCASSPGSADHEQFFGPGTRLTVL.

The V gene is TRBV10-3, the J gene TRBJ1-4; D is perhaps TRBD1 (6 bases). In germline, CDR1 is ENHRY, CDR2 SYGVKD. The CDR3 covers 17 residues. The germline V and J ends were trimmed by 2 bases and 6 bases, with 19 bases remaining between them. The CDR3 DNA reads TGTGCCATCAGTGAGACAGGGAGGGAGTTTGAGGATGAAAAACTGTTTTTT. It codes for CAISETGREFEDEKLFF.

Here the CDR3 DNA reads TGCGCCAGCAGCCTGGGGGAGGGGCGAAACACCATATATTTT. This sequence encodes CASSLGEGRNTIYF. The chain joins TRBV4-1 to TRBJ1-3, with a weak D call TRBD1 (5 bases). This CDR3 spans 14 amino acids. The germline V gene has CDR1 MGHRA and CDR2 YSYEKL. V lost 4 bases and J 5 bases, leaving 12 bases between the germline ends.

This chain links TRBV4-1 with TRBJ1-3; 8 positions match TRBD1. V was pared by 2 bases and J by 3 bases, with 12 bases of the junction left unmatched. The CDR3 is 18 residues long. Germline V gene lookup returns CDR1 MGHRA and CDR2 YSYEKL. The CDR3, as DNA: TGCGCCAGCAGCCAATCTTCCCAGGGGGCGAGAGGTGGAAACACCATATATTTT. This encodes CASSQSSQGARGGNTIYF.

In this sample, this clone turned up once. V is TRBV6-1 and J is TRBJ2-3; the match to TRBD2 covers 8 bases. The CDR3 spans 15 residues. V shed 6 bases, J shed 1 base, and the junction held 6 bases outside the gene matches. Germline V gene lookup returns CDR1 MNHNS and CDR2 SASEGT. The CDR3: CASRRVGGGTDTQYF. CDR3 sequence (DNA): TGTGCCAGCAGGAGGGTCGGGGGGGGCACAGATACGCAGTATTTT.

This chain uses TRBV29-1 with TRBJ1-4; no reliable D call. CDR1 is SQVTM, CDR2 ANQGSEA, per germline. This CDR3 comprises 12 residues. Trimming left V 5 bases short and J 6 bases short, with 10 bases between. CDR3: CSVRGSDEKLFF. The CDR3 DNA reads TGCAGCGTTAGAGGGTCGGATGAAAAACTGTTTTTT. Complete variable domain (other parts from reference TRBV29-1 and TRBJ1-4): SAVISQKPSRDICQRGTSLTIQCQVDSQVTMMFWYRQQPGQSLTLIATANQGSEATYESGFVIDKFPISRPNLTFSTLTVSNMSPEDSSIYLCSVRGSDEKLFFGSGTQLSVL.

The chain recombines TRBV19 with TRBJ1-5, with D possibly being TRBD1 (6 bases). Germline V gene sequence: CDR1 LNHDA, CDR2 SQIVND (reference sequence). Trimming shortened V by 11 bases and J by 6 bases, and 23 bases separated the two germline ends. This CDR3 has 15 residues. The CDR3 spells CASGGRHQGGQPQHF. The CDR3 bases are TGTGCCTCTGGGGGCAGACACCAAGGAGGTCAGCCCCAGCATTTT.

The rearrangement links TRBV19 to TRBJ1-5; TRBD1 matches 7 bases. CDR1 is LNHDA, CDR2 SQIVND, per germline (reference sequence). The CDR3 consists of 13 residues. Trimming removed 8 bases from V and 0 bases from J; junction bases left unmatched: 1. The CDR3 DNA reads TGTGCCAGTGCAGGGGGTAGCAATCAGCCCCAGCATTTT. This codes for CASAGGSNQPQHF.

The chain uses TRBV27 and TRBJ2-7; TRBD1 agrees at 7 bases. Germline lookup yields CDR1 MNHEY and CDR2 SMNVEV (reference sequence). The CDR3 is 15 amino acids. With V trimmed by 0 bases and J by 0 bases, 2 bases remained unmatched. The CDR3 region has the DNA TGTGCCAGCAGTTTATCCGGGACAGTCTCCTACGAGCAGTACTTC. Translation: CASSLSGTVSYEQYF.

The CDR3 spells CASSPRQGISYEQYF. The CDR3 DNA sequence: TGTGCCAGCAGCCCCAGACAGGGGATCTCCTACGAGCAGTACTTC. The chain employs TRBV11-2 and TRBJ2-7; TRBD1 matches at 8 bases. Trimming at V came to 5 bases and at J to 0 bases, leaving 6 bases not matched to a gene. Per the germline V gene, CDR1 is SGHAT and CDR2 is FQNNGV. The CDR3 loop spans 15 amino acids.

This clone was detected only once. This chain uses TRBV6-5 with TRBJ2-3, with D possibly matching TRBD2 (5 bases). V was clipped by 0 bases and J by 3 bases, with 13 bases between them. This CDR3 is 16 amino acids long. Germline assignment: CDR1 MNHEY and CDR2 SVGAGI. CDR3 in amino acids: CASSYSTIATTDTQYF. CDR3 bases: TGTGCCAGCAGTTACTCGACTATAGCCACAACAGATACGCAGTATTTT.

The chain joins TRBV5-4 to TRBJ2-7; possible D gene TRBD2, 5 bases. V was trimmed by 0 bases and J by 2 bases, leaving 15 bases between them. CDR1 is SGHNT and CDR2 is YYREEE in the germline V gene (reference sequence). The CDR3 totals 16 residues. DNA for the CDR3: TGTGCCAGCAGCTTGGGAGGGAGCAGCAGGCCCTACGAGCAGTACTTC. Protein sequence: CASSLGGSSRPYEQYF. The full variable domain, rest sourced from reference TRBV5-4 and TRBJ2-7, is ETGVTQSPTHLIKTRGQQVTLRCSSQSGHNTVSWYQQALGQGPQFIFQYYREEENGRGNFPPRFSGLQFPNYSSELNVNALELDDSALYLCASSLGGSSRPYEQYFGPGTRLTVT.

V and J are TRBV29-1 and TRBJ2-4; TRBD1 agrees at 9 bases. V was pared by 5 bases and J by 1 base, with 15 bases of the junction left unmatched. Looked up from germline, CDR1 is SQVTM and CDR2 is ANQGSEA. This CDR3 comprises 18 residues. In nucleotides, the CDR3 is TGCAGCGTTTTAACAGGGGGCAGGGGTTTTTGGGCCAAAAACATTCAGTACTTC. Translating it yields CSVLTGGRGFWAKNIQYF.